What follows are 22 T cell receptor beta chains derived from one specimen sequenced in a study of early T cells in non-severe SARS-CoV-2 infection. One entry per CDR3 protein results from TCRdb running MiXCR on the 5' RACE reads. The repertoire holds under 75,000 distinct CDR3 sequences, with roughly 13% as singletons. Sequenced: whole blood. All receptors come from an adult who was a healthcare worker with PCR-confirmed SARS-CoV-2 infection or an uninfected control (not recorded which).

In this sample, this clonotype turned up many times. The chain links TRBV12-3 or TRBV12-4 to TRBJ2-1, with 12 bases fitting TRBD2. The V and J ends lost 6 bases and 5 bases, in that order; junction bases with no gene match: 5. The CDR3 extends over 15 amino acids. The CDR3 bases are TGTGCCAGCAGGCCTACTAGCGGGAGGAACAATGAGCAGTTCTTC. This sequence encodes CASRPTSGRNNEQFF.

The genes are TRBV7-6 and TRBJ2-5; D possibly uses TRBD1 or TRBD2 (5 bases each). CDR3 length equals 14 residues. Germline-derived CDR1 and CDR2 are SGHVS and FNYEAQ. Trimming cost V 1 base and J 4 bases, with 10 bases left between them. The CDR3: CASSLVAGRETQYF. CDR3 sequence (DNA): TGTGCCAGCAGCTTAGTGGCAGGGAGAGAGACCCAGTACTTC.

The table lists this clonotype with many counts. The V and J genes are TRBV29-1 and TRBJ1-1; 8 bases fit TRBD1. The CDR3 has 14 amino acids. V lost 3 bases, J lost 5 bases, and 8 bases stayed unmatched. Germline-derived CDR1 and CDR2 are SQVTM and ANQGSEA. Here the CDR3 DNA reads TGCAGCGTTGAGGGGTTGCAGGGGGCGACTGAAGCTTTCTTT. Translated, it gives CSVEGLQGATEAFF.

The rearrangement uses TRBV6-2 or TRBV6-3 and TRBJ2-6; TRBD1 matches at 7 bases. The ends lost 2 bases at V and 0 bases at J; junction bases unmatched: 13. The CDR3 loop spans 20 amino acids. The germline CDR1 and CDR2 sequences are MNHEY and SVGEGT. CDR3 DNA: TGTGCCAGCAGTTACATCCCCTCACGACAGGGAACCTCTGGGGCCAACGTCCTGACTTTC. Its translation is CASSYIPSRQGTSGANVLTF.

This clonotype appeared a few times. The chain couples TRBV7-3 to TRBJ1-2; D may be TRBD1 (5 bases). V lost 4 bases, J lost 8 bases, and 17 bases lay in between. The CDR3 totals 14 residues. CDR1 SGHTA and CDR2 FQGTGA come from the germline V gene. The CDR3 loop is CASSSSGTASGYTF. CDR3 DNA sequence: TGTGCCAGCAGCTCCTCCGGGACGGCGAGCGGCTACACCTTC.

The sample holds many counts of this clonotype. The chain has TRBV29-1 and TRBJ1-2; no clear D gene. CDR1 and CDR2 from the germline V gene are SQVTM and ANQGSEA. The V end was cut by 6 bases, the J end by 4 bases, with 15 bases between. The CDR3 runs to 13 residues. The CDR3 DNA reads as TGCAGCGTCGGACCATCACTCGGCTATGGCTACACCTTC. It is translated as CSVGPSLGYGYTF.

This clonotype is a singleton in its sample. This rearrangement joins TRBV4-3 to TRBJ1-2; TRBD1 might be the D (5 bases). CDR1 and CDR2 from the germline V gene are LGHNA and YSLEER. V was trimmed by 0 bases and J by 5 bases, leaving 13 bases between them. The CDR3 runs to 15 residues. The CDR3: CASSQEPGRAYGYTF. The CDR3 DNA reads TGCGCCAGCAGCCAAGAACCAGGCAGGGCTTATGGCTACACCTTC.

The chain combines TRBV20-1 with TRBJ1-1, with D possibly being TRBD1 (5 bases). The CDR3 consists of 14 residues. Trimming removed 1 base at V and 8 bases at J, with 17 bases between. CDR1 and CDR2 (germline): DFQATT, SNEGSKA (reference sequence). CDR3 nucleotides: TGCAGTGCTAGAGGGGGCAGCCGGGGCATAGAAGCTTTCTTT. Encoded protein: CSARGGSRGIEAFF.

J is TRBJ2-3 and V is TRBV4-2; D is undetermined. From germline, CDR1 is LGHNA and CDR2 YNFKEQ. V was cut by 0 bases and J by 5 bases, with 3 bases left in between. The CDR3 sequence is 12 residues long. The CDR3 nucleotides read TGTGCCAGCAGCCAAGATGGAGATACGCAGTATTTT. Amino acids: CASSQDGDTQYF.

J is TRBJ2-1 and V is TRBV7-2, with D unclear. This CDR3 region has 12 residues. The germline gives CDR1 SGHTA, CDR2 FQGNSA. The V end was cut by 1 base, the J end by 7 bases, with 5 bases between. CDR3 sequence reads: CASSLGRNEQFF. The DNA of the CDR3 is TGTGCCAGCAGCTTAGGCCGTAATGAGCAGTTCTTC.

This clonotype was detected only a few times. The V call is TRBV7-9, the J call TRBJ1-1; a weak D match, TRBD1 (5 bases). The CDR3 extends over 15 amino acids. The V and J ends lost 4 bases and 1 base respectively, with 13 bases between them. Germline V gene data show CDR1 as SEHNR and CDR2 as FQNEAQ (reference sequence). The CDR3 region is CASSSRGGRNTEAFF. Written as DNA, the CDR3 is TGTGCCAGCAGCTCTCGGGGCGGAAGGAACACTGAAGCTTTCTTT.

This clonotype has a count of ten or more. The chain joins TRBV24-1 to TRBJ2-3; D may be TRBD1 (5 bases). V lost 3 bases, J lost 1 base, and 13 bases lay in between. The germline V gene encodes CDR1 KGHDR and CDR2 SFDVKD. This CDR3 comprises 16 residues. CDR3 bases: TGTGCCACCAGTGATACCGCCAGGGTCGGCACAGATACGCAGTATTTT. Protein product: CATSDTARVGTDTQYF.

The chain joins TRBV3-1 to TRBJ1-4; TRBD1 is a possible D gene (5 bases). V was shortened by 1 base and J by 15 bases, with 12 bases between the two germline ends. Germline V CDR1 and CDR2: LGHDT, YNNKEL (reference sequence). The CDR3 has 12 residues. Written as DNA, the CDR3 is TGTGCCAGCAGCCAAGGGGGGTACGGTTTGTTTTTT. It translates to CASSQGGYGLFF. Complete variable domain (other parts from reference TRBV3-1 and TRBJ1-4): DTAVSQTPKYLVTQMGNDKSIKCEQNLGHDTMYWYKQDSKKFLKIMFSYNNKELIINETVPNRFSPKSPDKAHLNLHINSLELGDSAVYFCASSQGGYGLFFGSGTQLSVL.

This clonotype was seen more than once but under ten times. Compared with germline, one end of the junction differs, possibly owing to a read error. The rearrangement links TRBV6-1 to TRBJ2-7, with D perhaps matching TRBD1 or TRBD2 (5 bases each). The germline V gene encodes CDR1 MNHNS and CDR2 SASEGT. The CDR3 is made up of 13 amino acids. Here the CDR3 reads CASEPGQNYVQYF. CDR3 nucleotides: TGTGCCAGCGAGCCGGGGCAGAACTACGTGCAGTACTTC.

CDR3 region: CASSLAFTGSTDTQYF. Written as DNA, the CDR3 is TGTGCCAGCAGCTTAGCCTTTACCGGTAGCACAGATACGCAGTATTTT. V and J are TRBV11-2 and TRBJ2-3; D gene unclear. V lost 1 base, J lost 0 bases, and 11 bases lay in between. This CDR3 is 16 amino acids long. The germline gives CDR1 SGHAT, CDR2 FQNNGV.

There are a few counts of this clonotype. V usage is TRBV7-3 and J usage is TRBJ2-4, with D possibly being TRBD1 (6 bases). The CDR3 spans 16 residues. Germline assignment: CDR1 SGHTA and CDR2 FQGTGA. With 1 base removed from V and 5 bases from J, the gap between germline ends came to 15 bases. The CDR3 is CASSLNGEAGENIQYF. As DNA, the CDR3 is TGTGCCAGCAGCTTAAACGGCGAGGCAGGGGAAAACATTCAGTACTTC. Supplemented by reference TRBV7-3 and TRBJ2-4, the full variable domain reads GAGVSQTPSNKVTEKGKYVELRCDPISGHTALYWYRQSLGQGPEFLIYFQGTGAADDSGLPNDRFFAVRPEGSVSTLKIQRTERGDSAVYLCASSLNGEAGENIQYFGAGTRLSVL.

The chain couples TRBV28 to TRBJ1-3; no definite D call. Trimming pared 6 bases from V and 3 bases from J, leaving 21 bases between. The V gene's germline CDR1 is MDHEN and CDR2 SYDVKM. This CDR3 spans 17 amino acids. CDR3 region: CASRPLEALRNGNTIYF. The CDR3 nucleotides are TGTGCCAGCAGACCCCTCGAGGCACTTAGGAATGGAAACACCATATATTTT.

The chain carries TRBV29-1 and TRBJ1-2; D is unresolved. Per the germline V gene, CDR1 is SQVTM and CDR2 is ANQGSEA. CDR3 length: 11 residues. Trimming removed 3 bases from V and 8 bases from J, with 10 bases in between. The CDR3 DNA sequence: TGCAGCGTTGATAAGGTCACAGGCTACACCTTC. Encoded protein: CSVDKVTGYTF.

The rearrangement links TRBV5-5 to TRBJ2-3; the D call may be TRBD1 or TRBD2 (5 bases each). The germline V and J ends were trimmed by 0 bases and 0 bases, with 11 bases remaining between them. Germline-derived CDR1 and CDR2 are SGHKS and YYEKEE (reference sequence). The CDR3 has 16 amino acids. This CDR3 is CASSLDSGHSTDTQYF. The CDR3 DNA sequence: TGTGCCAGCAGCTTGGATTCGGGGCATAGCACAGATACGCAGTATTTT.

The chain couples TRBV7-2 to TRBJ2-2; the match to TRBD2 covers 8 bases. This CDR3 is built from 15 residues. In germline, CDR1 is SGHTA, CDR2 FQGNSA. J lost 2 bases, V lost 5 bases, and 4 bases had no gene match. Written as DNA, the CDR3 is TGTGCCAGCAGCGAGACTAGCGTAAACACCGGGGAGCTGTTTTTT. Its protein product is CASSETSVNTGELFF.

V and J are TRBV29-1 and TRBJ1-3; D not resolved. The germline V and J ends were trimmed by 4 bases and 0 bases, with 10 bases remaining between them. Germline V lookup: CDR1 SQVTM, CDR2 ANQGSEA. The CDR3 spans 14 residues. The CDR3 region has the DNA TGCAGCGTTGCCGACGGAATCTCTGGAAACACCATATATTTT. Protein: CSVADGISGNTIYF.

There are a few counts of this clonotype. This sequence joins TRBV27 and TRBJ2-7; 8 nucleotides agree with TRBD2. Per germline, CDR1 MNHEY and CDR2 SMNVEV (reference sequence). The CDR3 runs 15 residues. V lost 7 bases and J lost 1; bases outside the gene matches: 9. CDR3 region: CASKDGTRPSYEQYF. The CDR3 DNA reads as TGTGCCAGCAAAGACGGGACTAGGCCGTCCTACGAGCAGTACTTC.